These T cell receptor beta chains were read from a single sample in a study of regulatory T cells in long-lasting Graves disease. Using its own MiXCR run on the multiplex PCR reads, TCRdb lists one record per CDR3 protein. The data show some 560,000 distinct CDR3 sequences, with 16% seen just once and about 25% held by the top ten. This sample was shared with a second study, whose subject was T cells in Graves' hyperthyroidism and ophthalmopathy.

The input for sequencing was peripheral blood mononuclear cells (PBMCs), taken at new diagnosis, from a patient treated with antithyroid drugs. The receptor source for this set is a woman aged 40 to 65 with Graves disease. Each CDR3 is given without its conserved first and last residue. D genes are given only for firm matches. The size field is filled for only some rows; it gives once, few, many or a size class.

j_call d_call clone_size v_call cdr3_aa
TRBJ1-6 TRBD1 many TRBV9 ASGTGSSYNSPLH
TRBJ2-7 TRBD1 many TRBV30 AWSPGTGRREQY
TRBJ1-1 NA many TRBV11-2 ASSLDLGRVGNTEAF
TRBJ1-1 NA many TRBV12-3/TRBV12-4 ASASTRQAAEAF
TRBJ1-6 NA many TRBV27 ASSLRNWNSPLH
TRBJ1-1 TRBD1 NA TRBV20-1 SASDRGDEAF
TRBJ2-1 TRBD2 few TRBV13 ASSLRGGDYNEQF
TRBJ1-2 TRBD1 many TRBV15 ATSSYETGTGYT
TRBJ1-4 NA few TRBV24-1 ATSDLGRGRTNEKLF
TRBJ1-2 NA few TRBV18 ASSLFTPDSNYGYT
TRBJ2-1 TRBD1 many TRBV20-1 SASRQGDEQF
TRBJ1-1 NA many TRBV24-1 ATSDSFFTEAF
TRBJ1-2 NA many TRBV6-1 ASSPQGLNYGYT
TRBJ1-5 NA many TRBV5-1 ASSLGSGGGNQPQH
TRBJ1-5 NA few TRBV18 ASSPKRQAPNQPQH
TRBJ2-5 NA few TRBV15 ATSRGGLGEETQY
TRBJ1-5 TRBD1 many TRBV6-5 ASSYRQGAISNQPQH
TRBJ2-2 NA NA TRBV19 ASSIRGATNTGELF
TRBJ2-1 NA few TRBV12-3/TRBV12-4 ASSLSDNEQF
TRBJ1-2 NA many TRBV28 ASSRGGANYGYT
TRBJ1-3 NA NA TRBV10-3 AISTPSSGNTIY
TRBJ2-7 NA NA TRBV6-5 ASSSRGSYEQY
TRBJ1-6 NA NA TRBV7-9 ASSPGHSSYNSPLH
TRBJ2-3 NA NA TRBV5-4 ASSLRVAGEADTQY
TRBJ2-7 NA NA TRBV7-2 ASSLALAGPYEQY
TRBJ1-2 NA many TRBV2 ASTTDDGYT
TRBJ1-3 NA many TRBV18 ASSLTDTPGNTIY
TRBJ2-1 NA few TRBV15 ATSMEAGRNEQF
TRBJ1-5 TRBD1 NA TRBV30 AWSRGLGNQPQH
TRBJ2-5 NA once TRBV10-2 ASSDPGLTLETQY
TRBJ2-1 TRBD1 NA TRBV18 ASASRTGNNEQF
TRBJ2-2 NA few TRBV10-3 AISESGAAGELF
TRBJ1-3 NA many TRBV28 ASSSGPVSGNTIY
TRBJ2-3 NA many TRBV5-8 ASSLGRGTSTNTQY
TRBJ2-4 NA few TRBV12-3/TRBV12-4 ASNPGTEWYIQY
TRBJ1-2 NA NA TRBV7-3 ASSPVTGYGYT
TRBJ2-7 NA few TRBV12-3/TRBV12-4 ASSMGDEQY
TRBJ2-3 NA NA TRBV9 ASSVGQTNGDTQY
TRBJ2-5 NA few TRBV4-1 ASSQAGLFQETQY
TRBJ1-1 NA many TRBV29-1 SVVKNTEAF
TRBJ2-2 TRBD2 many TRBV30 AWSAGLAGEELF
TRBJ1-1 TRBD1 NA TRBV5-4 ASSFGGGDRGAF
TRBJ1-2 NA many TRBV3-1 ASSQDLGGRIANYGYT
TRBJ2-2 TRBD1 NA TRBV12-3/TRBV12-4 ASSLGQVNGELF
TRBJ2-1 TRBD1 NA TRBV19 ASSIDMRQGRNEQF
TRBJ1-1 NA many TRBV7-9 ASSAGSGNAEAF
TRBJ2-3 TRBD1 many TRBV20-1 SARTLGTGGTDTQY
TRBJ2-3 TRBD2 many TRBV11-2 ASSLDLPGLAGVTDTQY
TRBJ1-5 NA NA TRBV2 ASSEAGVQPQH
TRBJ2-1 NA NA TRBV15 ATSRDGHREAYNEQF
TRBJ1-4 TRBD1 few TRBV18 ASSFGQGLNEKLF
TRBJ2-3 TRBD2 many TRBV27 ASKRGANTDTQY
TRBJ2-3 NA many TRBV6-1 ASSEAGGNTDTQY
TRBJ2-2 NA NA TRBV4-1 ASSQENTGTGELF
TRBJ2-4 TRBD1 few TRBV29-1 SVEDLVGTGVADIQY
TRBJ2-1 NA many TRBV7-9 ASSLGGWKNNEQF
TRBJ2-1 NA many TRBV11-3 ASSLIDSDNNEQF
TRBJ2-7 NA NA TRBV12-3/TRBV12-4 ASSLVGGSGAEQY
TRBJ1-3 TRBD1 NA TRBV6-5 ASSFLAGTGGLSSGNTIY